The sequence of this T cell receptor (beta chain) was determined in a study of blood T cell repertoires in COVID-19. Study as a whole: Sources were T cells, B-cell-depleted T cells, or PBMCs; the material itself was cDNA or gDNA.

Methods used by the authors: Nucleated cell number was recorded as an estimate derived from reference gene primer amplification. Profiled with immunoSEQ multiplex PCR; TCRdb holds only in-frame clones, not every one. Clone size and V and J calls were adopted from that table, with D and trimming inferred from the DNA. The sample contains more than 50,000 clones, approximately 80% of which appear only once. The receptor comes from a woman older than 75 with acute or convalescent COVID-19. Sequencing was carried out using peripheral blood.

This CDR3 is CASSLGLAGGEETQYF. As DNA, the CDR3 is TGTGCCAGCAGCCTGGGACTAGCGGGAGGGGAAGAGACCCAGTACTTC. The V call is TRBV7-2, the J call TRBJ2-5; TRBD2 matches 16 bases. This CDR3 has 16 amino acids. Germline V gives CDR1 SGHTA, CDR2 FQGNSA. V lost 5 bases to trimming and J lost 3 bases; unmatched junction nucleotides: 3.